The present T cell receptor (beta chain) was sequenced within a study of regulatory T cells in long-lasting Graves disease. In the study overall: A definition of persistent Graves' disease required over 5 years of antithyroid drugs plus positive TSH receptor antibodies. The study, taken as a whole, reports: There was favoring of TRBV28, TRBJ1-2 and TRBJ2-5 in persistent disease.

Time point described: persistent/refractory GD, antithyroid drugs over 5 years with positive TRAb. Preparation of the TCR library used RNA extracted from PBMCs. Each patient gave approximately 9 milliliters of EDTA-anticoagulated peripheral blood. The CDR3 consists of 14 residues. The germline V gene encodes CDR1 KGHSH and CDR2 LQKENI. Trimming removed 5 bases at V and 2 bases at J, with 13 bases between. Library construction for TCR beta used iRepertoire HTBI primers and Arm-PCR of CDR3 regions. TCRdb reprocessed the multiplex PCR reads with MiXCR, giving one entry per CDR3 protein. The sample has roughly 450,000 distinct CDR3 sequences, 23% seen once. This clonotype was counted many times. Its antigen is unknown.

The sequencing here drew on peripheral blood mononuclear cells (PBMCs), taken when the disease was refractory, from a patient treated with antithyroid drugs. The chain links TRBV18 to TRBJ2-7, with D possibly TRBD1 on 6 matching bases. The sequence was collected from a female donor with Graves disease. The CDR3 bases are TGTGCCAGCTCAGCCGGGACACAGACCTACGAGCAGTACTTC. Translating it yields CASSAGTQTYEQYF.